Each of the 21 T cell receptor beta chains below was sequenced from the same sample in a study of regulatory T cells in long-lasting Graves disease. TCRdb re-derived calls from the reads in MiXCR, one entry per CDR3 protein. The sample holds approximately 1,700 distinct CDR3 sequences, roughly 53% seen once. RNA extracted from PBMCs served as the sequencing template. Sequences were derived from peripheral blood mononuclear cells (PBMCs), sampled with antithyroid drug treatment, in newly diagnosed or persistent Graves disease (not recorded which). The receptors come from a human donor with Graves disease.

This sequence joins TRBV2 and TRBJ2-4, with D possibly matching TRBD2 (6 bases). With 7 bases removed from V and 2 bases from J, the gap between germline ends came to 18 bases. This CDR3 has 16 residues. The germline gives CDR1 SNHLY, CDR2 FYNNEI. The CDR3, as DNA: TGTGCCAGCAAGGGACTTTTGGGGGAATCCAAAAACATTCAGTACTTC. Its protein is CASKGLLGESKNIQYF.

This clonotype was picked up one time. J is TRBJ1-1 and V is TRBV13, with D unresolved. Trimming stripped 1 base from V and 1 base from J, with 1 base between. The germline V gene has CDR1 PRHDT and CDR2 FYEKMQ (reference sequence). The CDR3 covers 12 residues. This CDR3 is CASSLENTEAFF. The CDR3 DNA reads TGTGCCAGCAGCTTAGAGAACACTGAAGCTTTCTTT.

The chain is built from TRBV11-2 and TRBJ1-5; D is undetermined. The CDR3 sequence is 14 residues long. CDR1 and CDR2 (germline): SGHAT, FQNNGV. V was cut by 5 bases and J by 0 bases, with 8 bases left in between. Here the CDR3 reads CASSPGLSNQPQHF. CDR3 nucleotide sequence: TGTGCCAGCAGCCCGGGTCTTAGCAATCAGCCCCAGCATTTT.

The chain is built from TRBV27 and TRBJ2-3; TRBD2 might be the D (5 bases). V was cut by 11 bases and J by 1 base, with 16 bases left in between. The CDR3 runs to 14 residues. Germline-derived CDR1 and CDR2 are MNHEY and SMNVEV (reference sequence). The CDR3 region has the DNA TGTGCCTCACGGGGTTTCGTAGGCACAGATACGCAGTATTTT. This sequence encodes CASRGFVGTDTQYF.

The chain uses TRBV6-2 or TRBV6-3 and TRBJ2-3; 7 bases fit TRBD2. Germline lookup yields CDR1 MNHEY and CDR2 SVGEGT. The CDR3 totals 14 residues. J was trimmed by 6 bases and V by 8 bases; bases with no gene match: 11. The CDR3 nucleotides are TGTGCCAGCGGTAATAGCGGGCTTGGGGATACGCAGTATTTT. It encodes CASGNSGLGDTQYF.

This clonotype is a singleton in its sample. The chain carries TRBV6-2 or TRBV6-3 and TRBJ1-1; 11 nucleotides match TRBD1. Germline CDR1 MNHEY, CDR2 SVGEGT. The CDR3 has 13 residues. J was trimmed by 7 bases and V by 2 bases; bases with no gene match: 0. CDR3 loop: CASSYGTGGEAFF. The CDR3 DNA reads as TGTGCCAGCAGTTACGGGACAGGGGGTGAAGCTTTCTTT.

The chain has TRBV20-1 and TRBJ1-5; no clear D gene. The CDR3 consists of 14 residues. Between the trimmed V and J ends, which lost 4 bases and 2 bases, there was a span of 12 bases. Germline CDR1 DFQATT, CDR2 SNEGSKA (reference sequence). The CDR3 coding sequence is TGCAGTGCTACGATAGGGAGTGGCAATCAGCCCCAGCATTTT. Encoded protein: CSATIGSGNQPQHF.

This clonotype came up a few times. The chain joins TRBV4-2 to TRBJ2-7, with TRBD2 as a possible D gene (6 bases). Trimming pared 2 bases from V and 6 bases from J, leaving 17 bases between. Per germline, CDR1 LGHNA and CDR2 YNFKEQ. The length of the CDR3 is 15 residues. CDR3 bases: TGTGCCAGCAGCCAATCCGACCCGCGGGGTAGCGAGCAGTACTTC. It specifies CASSQSDPRGSEQYF.

This clonotype was counted between two and nine times. The genes are TRBV28 and TRBJ2-3; either TRBD1 or TRBD2 may fit D (6 bases each). Germline V CDR1 and CDR2: MDHEN, SYDVKM. V gave up 3 bases and J gave up 3 bases, with 16 bases separating them. CDR3 size: 16 residues. The CDR3 is CASSFFPGAGTDTQYF. As DNA, the CDR3 is TGTGCCAGCAGTTTTTTCCCGGGGGCAGGAACAGATACGCAGTATTTT.

The rearrangement joins TRBV5-1 to TRBJ2-5; possibly TRBD2 for D (5 bases). The CDR3 extends over 15 amino acids. V was cut by 1 base and J by 1 base, with 11 bases left in between. CDR1 is SGHRS and CDR2 is YFSETQ in the germline V gene. The CDR3 region is CASSLFGEVQETQYF. Written as DNA, the CDR3 is TGCGCCAGCAGCTTGTTCGGGGAAGTCCAAGAGACCCAGTACTTC.

V gene TRBV11-1 combines with J gene TRBJ2-3; 9 bases fit TRBD1. The length of the CDR3 is 15 residues. CDR1 SGHAT and CDR2 FQDESV come from the germline V gene (reference sequence). Trimming cost V 6 bases and J 5 bases; bases outside gene matches: 9. The CDR3 region is CASSLGQGRRDTQYF. The CDR3 region has the DNA TGTGCCAGCAGTTTGGGACAGGGAAGGAGAGATACGCAGTATTTT.

This chain links TRBV6-5 with TRBJ1-2; 9 bases are shared with TRBD1. Unmatched junction bases numbered 4, after V lost 6 bases and J lost 5 bases. The germline CDR1 and CDR2 sequences are MNHEY and SVGAGI. This CDR3 has 13 residues. CDR3 protein: CASSRDRDYGYTF. CDR3 nucleotides: TGTGCCAGCAGCCGGGACAGGGATTATGGCTACACCTTC.

DNA for the CDR3: TGTGCCAGCAGCTTCTTGACGTGGGACGGGTCAGAGACCCAGTACTTC. Translated, it gives CASSFLTWDGSETQYF. This chain connects TRBV7-9 to TRBJ2-5; D may correspond to TRBD1 or TRBD2 (5 bases each). The CDR3 is 16 residues long. V was pared by 3 bases and J by 4 bases, with 18 bases between. CDR1 SEHNR and CDR2 FQNEAQ come from the germline V gene (reference sequence).

The CDR3 spells CASSQELGLYQETQYF. In DNA form, the CDR3 reads TGCGCCAGCAGCCAAGAGCTGGGGTTGTACCAAGAGACCCAGTACTTC. The rearrangement uses TRBV4-1 and TRBJ2-5, with no clear D. V was pared by 0 bases and J by 0 bases, with 11 bases between. CDR3 size: 16 residues. Germline CDR1 is MGHRA and CDR2 is YSYEKL.

This clonotype has more than one count but fewer than ten. The chain combines TRBV27 with TRBJ2-7; unclear D gene. The CDR3 spans 13 residues. Trimming shortened V by 3 bases and J by 3 bases, and 9 bases separated the two germline ends. Looked up from germline, CDR1 is MNHEY and CDR2 is SMNVEV (reference sequence). CDR3 nucleotides: TGTGCCAGCAGTTTTGTTCAAGGCTACGAGCAGTACTTC. Residues: CASSFVQGYEQYF.

The genes are TRBV7-8 and TRBJ2-4, with D possibly being TRBD1 (6 bases). Germline V gene lookup returns CDR1 SGHVS and CDR2 FQNEAQ. CDR3 length: 15 residues. V was cut by 8 bases and J by 1 base, with 15 bases left in between. The CDR3 nucleotides read TGTGCCAGCGTGGGGGCAGGGAACGCCAAAAACATTCAGTACTTC. Protein product: CASVGAGNAKNIQYF.

V gene TRBV20-1 combines with J gene TRBJ2-3, with D perhaps matching TRBD2 (6 bases). The V gene's germline CDR1 is DFQATT and CDR2 SNEGSKA (reference sequence). Trimming removed 1 base at V and 1 base at J, with 12 bases between. This CDR3 contains 15 residues. CDR3 amino acids: CSARVPSARTDTQYF. The CDR3 DNA reads as TGCAGTGCTAGAGTCCCTAGCGCCCGCACAGATACGCAGTATTTT.

The J gene is TRBJ2-2, the V gene TRBV20-1; D uncertain. This CDR3 region has 13 residues. Germline loops: CDR1 DFQATT, CDR2 SNEGSKA (reference sequence). V was clipped by 4 bases and J by 4 bases, with 10 bases between them. The CDR3 spells CSATDPVTGELFF. The CDR3 DNA is TGCAGTGCTACGGATCCAGTCACCGGGGAGCTGTTTTTT.

This chain links TRBV9 with TRBJ1-1; D perhaps matches TRBD1 (5 bases). Deletions cut 4 bases from V and 2 bases from J, with 18 bases between. This CDR3 is built from 16 residues. Germline V CDR1 and CDR2: SGDLS, YYNGEE. In nucleotides, the CDR3 is TGTGCCAGCAGCCCCGGAGTCGCCAGGGTAAACACTGAAGCTTTCTTT. It encodes CASSPGVARVNTEAFF.

The chain links TRBV20-1 to TRBJ1-6; unclear D gene. The germline V and J ends were trimmed by 3 bases and 7 bases, with 7 bases remaining between them. CDR1 and CDR2 from the germline V gene are DFQATT and SNEGSKA (reference sequence). The CDR3 extends over 12 amino acids. The CDR3 region is CSASAPNSPLHF. In nucleotides, the CDR3 is TGCAGTGCTAGTGCTCCAAATTCACCCCTCCACTTT.

In this sample, this clonotype turned up a few times. V is TRBV5-6 and J is TRBJ1-1; D is ambiguous. CDR3 size: 12 residues. Germline assignment: CDR1 SGHDT and CDR2 YYEEEE. The V end lost 1 base, the J end lost 6 bases, and 7 bases lay between the germline ends. CDR3 nucleotides: TGTGCCAGCAGCTTGAATATGGCTGAAGCTTTCTTT. This codes for CASSLNMAEAFF.